This entry concerns a single TCR beta chain. Antigen unknown. This sample is part of a study of cytomegalovirus exposure and HLA in healthy donors. PCR employed 60 Vbeta and 13 Jbeta primers. Method: immunoSEQ multiplex PCR; TCRdb's copy keeps in-frame clones and lacks some. The data contain about 200,000 clones, 65% to 85% of them singletons. Points from the study as a whole: Because they were indistinguishable, some V segments, including TRBV6-2 and TRBV6-3, were excluded.

V was pared by 2 bases and J by 2 bases, with 15 bases between. The CDR3 covers 16 residues. Germline lookup yields CDR1 KGHSH and CDR2 LQKENI. The sequence was collected from a man aged 50 or older in good health and CMV-seronegative. This chain connects TRBV18 to TRBJ1-1; D is possibly TRBD1 (6 bases). Sequencing was done on a sample of PBMCs. The CDR3 region is CASSPIHVGANTEAFF. CDR3 bases: TGTGCCAGCTCACCAATCCACGTGGGGGCAAACACTGAAGCTTTCTTT.